This T cell receptor (beta chain) originates from a study of naive and memory T cell subsets. Treatment here: skin biopsy from PPD injection site in Mantoux-positive individual. Reverse transcription used DNase-treated unsorted total RNA, aiming for roughly 1 to 1,100 ng. The germline gives CDR1 MGHRA, CDR2 YSYEKL. V gave up 1 base and J gave up 3 bases, with 10 bases separating them. CDR3 length: 14 residues. Blood and skin TCR RNA was reverse transcribed with alpha and beta constant primers. TCRdb used MiXCR to reprocess the UMI-ligation and nested PCR reads, holding one entry per CDR3 protein. Of 17,000 or so distinct CDR3 sequences listed, less than 9.5% are singletons.

The V call is TRBV4-1, the J call TRBJ2-7; D may match TRBD1 or TRBD2 (5 bases each). Sample: skin, taken from a tuberculin skin test site. This sequence was found in an adult in good health. In DNA form, the CDR3 reads TGCGCCAGCAGCCAAGTTTATGGGGGCTACGAGCAGTACTTC. Translation: CASSQVYGGYEQYF.